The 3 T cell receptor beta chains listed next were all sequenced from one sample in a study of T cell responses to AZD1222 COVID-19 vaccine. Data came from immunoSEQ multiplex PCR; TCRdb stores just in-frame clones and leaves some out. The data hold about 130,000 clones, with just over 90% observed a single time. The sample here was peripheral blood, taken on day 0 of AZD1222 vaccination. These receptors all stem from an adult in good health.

CDR3 nucleotide sequence: TGTGCCTGGAGTGGCCCGGGACAGGGGCTACCCGGGAGCTATAATTCACCCCTCCACTTT. Its translation: CAWSGPGQGLPGSYNSPLHF. The gene calls are TRBV30 and TRBJ1-6; 10 positions agree with TRBD1. In germline, CDR1 is GTSNPN, CDR2 SVGIG (reference sequence). This CDR3 is built from 20 residues. After removal of 1 base from V and 3 bases from J, the junction contained 15 bases not matched to a gene.

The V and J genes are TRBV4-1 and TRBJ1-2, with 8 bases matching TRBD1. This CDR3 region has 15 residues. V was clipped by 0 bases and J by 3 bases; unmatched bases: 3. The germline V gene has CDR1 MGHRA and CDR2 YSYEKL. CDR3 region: CASSQEQGAHYGYTF. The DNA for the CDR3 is TGCGCCAGCAGCCAAGAGCAGGGGGCCCACTATGGCTACACCTTC.

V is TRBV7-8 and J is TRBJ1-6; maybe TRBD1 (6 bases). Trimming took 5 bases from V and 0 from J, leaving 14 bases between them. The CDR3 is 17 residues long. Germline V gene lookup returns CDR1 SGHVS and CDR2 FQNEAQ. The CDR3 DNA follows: TGTGCCAGCAGCACCCGGACAGTAAGCTCCTATAATTCACCCCTCCACTTT. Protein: CASSTRTVSSYNSPLHF.